The sample holds a few counts of the clone carrying this T cell receptor beta chain. The sample comes from a study of blood T cell repertoires in COVID-19. Study background: Specimens from acute and convalescent COVID-19 originated in the United States, Italy and Spain. PBMCs, B-cell-depleted T cells, or T cells were the source of the cDNA or gDNA that made up the material.

In the authors' methods: Estimates of nucleated cell counts were drawn from the amplification of reference gene primers. Sequencing was performed with immunoSEQ multiplex PCR; in TCRdb, only in-frame clones are kept and a portion is missing. D and trimming were read from the DNA, whereas the V and J calls and clone size are those reported in that table. The sample lists roughly 200,000 clones, almost 90% seen once, with roughly 1.6% in the top ten. The CDR3 contains 16 residues. After removal of 0 bases from V and 2 bases from J, the junction contained 7 bases not matched to a gene. Germline CDR1 and CDR2: SGHDT and YYEEEE.

The genes are TRBV5-6 and TRBJ1-1, with 7 bases aligning to TRBD1. This sequence was found in a man aged 18 to 30 with active or convalescent COVID-19. The source material was peripheral blood. Written as DNA, the CDR3 is TGTGCCAGCAGCTTGGAGACAGGGCCTTTTAACACTGAAGCTTTCTTT. It encodes CASSLETGPFNTEAFF.